The rows below give T cell receptor beta chains drawn from one sample of a study of blood T cell repertoires in COVID-19. Clones were read by immunoSEQ multiplex PCR, and TCRdb kept only the in-frame ones, dropping some. The data hold 65,000 or so clones, with 70% to 85% observed a single time. Sequenced sample: peripheral blood. The receptor source for this set is a man aged 60 to 69 with acute or convalescent COVID-19. CDR3s include the opening cysteine and the closing phenylalanine or tryptophan. A D gene is named only where the DNA matches it firmly. The size field is filled for only some rows; it gives once, few, many or a size class.

clone size: .; J gene: TRBJ2-7; CDR3 length: 14; D gene: TRBD2; V gene: TRBV11-2; CDR3 DNA: TGTGCCACCAGTTTGGCTAGCGGGGGGTATGAGCAGTACTTC; CDR3 protein: CATSLASGGYEQYF
clone size: .; J gene: TRBJ1-5; CDR3 length: 15; D gene: TRBD1; V gene: TRBV4-2; CDR3 DNA: TGTGCCAGCAGCCTAGAAGTACAGGGGAATCAGCCCCAGCATTTT; CDR3 protein: CASSLEVQGNQPQHF
clone size: .; J gene: TRBJ1-6; CDR3 length: 14; D gene: TRBD1; V gene: TRBV30; CDR3 DNA: TGTGCCTGCCCCGGGACAGGGCCTAATTCACCCCTCCACTTT; CDR3 protein: CACPGTGPNSPLHF
clone size: .; J gene: TRBJ2-7; CDR3 length: 12; D gene: .; V gene: TRBV5-4; CDR3 DNA: TGTGCCAGCAGCACCCCATCGGGCGAGCAGTACTTC; CDR3 protein: CASSTPSGEQYF
clone size: .; J gene: TRBJ2-2; CDR3 length: 14; D gene: TRBD1; V gene: TRBV2; CDR3 DNA: TGTGCCAGCAGTGAAAGGACAGGGACCGGGGAGCTGTTTTTT; CDR3 protein: CASSERTGTGELFF
clone size: .; J gene: TRBJ1-1; CDR3 length: 13; D gene: TRBD1; V gene: TRBV2; CDR3 DNA: TGTGCCAGCAGAGGGTCAGGGGGCCCTGAAGCTTTCTTT; CDR3 protein: CASRGSGGPEAFF
clone size: .; J gene: TRBJ1-5; CDR3 length: 17; D gene: TRBD1; V gene: TRBV30; CDR3 DNA: TGTGCCTGGAGTGGTGCAGGGGGTGTCAGCAGGGGTCAGCCCCAGCATTTT; CDR3 protein: CAWSGAGGVSRGQPQHF
clone size: .; J gene: TRBJ2-2; CDR3 length: 18; D gene: TRBD2; V gene: TRBV7-2; CDR3 DNA: TGTGCCAGCAGCTTACGACTAGCGGCCACCGCGAACACCGGGGAGCTGTTTTTT; CDR3 protein: CASSLRLAATANTGELFF
clone size: few; J gene: TRBJ1-2; CDR3 length: 16; D gene: .; V gene: TRBV4-2; CDR3 DNA: TGTGCCAGCAGCCAAGAGCGATCTGGACTTTCCTATGGCTACACCTTC; CDR3 protein: CASSQERSGLSYGYTF
clone size: .; J gene: TRBJ1-1; CDR3 length: 15; D gene: .; V gene: TRBV4-2; CDR3 DNA: TGTGCCAGCAGCCAAGATTTGGCAGTAACCACTGAAGCTTTCTTT; CDR3 protein: CASSQDLAVTTEAFF
clone size: .; J gene: TRBJ1-2; CDR3 length: 15; D gene: .; V gene: TRBV2; CDR3 DNA: TGTGCCAGCAGTGAAACCACACGGCGGCCCTATGGCTACACCTTC; CDR3 protein: CASSETTRRPYGYTF
clone size: .; J gene: TRBJ1-2; CDR3 length: 16; D gene: TRBD1; V gene: TRBV7-2; CDR3 DNA: TGTGCCAGCAGCCAACCGGGACAGGGGATGTGGGATGGCTACACCTTC; CDR3 protein: CASSQPGQGMWDGYTF
clone size: .; J gene: TRBJ1-6; CDR3 length: 14; D gene: TRBD1; V gene: TRBV6-5; CDR3 DNA: TGTGCCAGCAGTCTGGGGACAGGCTATTCACCCCTCCACTTT; CDR3 protein: CASSLGTGYSPLHF
clone size: .; J gene: TRBJ2-3; CDR3 length: 16; D gene: TRBD2; V gene: TRBV28; CDR3 DNA: TGTGCCAGCAGTCCGGTTGGGACTAGCGCAACAGATACGCAGTATTTT; CDR3 protein: CASSPVGTSATDTQYF
clone size: .; J gene: TRBJ1-2; CDR3 length: 13; D gene: .; V gene: TRBV30; CDR3 DNA: TGTGCCTGGAGTGTTGGGGGGAGGGATGGCTACACCTTC; CDR3 protein: CAWSVGGRDGYTF
clone size: .; J gene: TRBJ1-5; CDR3 length: 15; D gene: .; V gene: TRBV2; CDR3 DNA: TGTGCCAGCAGTCTCGACAGTAATAGCAATCAGCCCCAGCATTTT; CDR3 protein: CASSLDSNSNQPQHF
clone size: .; J gene: TRBJ2-5; CDR3 length: 16; D gene: .; V gene: TRBV6-2/TRBV6-3; CDR3 DNA: TGTGCCAGCAGTCAATCTTATCGGGGGGCCCAAGAGACCCAGTACTTC; CDR3 protein: CASSQSYRGAQETQYF
clone size: .; J gene: TRBJ2-5; CDR3 length: 16; D gene: TRBD1; V gene: TRBV7-9; CDR3 DNA: TGTGCCAGCAGCTACTCGGGACAGGGGAACGAAGAGACCCAGTACTTC; CDR3 protein: CASSYSGQGNEETQYF
clone size: .; J gene: TRBJ1-3; CDR3 length: 16; D gene: .; V gene: TRBV19; CDR3 DNA: TGTGCCAGTATCCAAGACAGACTCTTCTCTGGAAACACCATATATTTT; CDR3 protein: CASIQDRLFSGNTIYF
clone size: .; J gene: TRBJ2-7; CDR3 length: 14; D gene: .; V gene: TRBV28; CDR3 DNA: TGTGCCAGCAGTCTTTTTAGGAGCTCCTACGAGCAGTACTTC; CDR3 protein: CASSLFRSSYEQYF
clone size: .; J gene: TRBJ2-3; CDR3 length: 17; D gene: TRBD2; V gene: TRBV5-4; CDR3 DNA: TGTGCCAGCAGCTTGACTAAGGGACTAGCGGGGGGAGATACGCAGTATTTT; CDR3 protein: CASSLTKGLAGGDTQYF
clone size: .; J gene: TRBJ2-3; CDR3 length: 16; D gene: TRBD2; V gene: TRBV14; CDR3 DNA: TGTGCCAGCAGCCTACTAGCGGGGGGACGCACAGATACGCAGTATTTT; CDR3 protein: CASSLLAGGRTDTQYF
clone size: .; J gene: TRBJ1-2; CDR3 length: 15; D gene: TRBD1; V gene: TRBV14; CDR3 DNA: TGTGCCAGCAGCCAAGTCCGACAGGGAGAAGCGAACTACACCTTC; CDR3 protein: CASSQVRQGEANYTF
clone size: .; J gene: TRBJ1-1; CDR3 length: 19; D gene: .; V gene: TRBV27; CDR3 DNA: TGTGCCAGCGCCAATATGGGTCGGGGGGGGAAGGGTGAGCACACTGAAGCTTTCTTT; CDR3 protein: CASANMGRGGKGEHTEAFF
clone size: .; J gene: TRBJ1-1; CDR3 length: 17; D gene: .; V gene: TRBV2; CDR3 DNA: TGTGCCAGCAGCCTCAGGGTATCTGGTTTTATGAACACTGAAGCTTTCTTT; CDR3 protein: CASSLRVSGFMNTEAFF
clone size: .; J gene: TRBJ2-7; CDR3 length: 14; D gene: .; V gene: TRBV27; CDR3 DNA: TGTGCCAGCAGTTTATCTCGAGCAGGGATCGAGCAGTACTTC; CDR3 protein: CASSLSRAGIEQYF
clone size: once; J gene: TRBJ2-7; CDR3 length: 16; D gene: TRBD2; V gene: TRBV30; CDR3 DNA: TGTGCCTGGAGTGTTTTTAGACTAGCCTCATCCTACGAGCAGTACTTC; CDR3 protein: CAWSVFRLASSYEQYF
clone size: .; J gene: TRBJ2-1; CDR3 length: 15; D gene: TRBD1; V gene: TRBV7-3; CDR3 DNA: TGTGCCAGCAGCCCAACAGGGGGGTCCTACAATGAGCAGTTCTTC; CDR3 protein: CASSPTGGSYNEQFF
clone size: .; J gene: TRBJ1-1; CDR3 length: 14; D gene: TRBD1; V gene: TRBV5-1; CDR3 DNA: TGCGCCAGCAGCGCGACAGGGATTGGGACTGAAGCTTTCTTT; CDR3 protein: CASSATGIGTEAFF